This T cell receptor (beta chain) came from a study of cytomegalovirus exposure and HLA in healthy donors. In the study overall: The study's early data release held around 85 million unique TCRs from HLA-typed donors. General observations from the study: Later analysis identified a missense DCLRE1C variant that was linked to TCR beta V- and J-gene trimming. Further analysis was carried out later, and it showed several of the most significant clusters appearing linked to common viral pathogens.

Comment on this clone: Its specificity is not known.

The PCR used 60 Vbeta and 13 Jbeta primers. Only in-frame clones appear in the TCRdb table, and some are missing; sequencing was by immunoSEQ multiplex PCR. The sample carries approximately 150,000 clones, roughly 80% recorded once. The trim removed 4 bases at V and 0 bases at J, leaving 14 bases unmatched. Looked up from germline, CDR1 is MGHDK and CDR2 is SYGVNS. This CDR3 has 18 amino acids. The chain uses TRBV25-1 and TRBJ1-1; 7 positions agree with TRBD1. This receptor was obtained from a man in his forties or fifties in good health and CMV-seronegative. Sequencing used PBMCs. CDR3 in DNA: TGTGCCAGCAGTGGCGAACAGGGGAAGAGAGGGATGAACACTGAAGCTTTCTTT. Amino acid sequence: CASSGEQGKRGMNTEAFF.